This T cell receptor (beta chain) comes out of a study of blood T cell repertoires in COVID-19. J gave up 6 bases and V 2 bases, and 2 bases lay outside the gene matches. The CDR3 is made up of 14 amino acids. CDR1 and CDR2 (germline): MNHEY, SMNVEV (reference sequence). The data were produced by immunoSEQ multiplex PCR, yet TCRdb's version contains in-frame clones alone and is incomplete. The data hold 330,000 or so clones, with approximately 88% observed a single time. The sample was PBMCs or T cells enriched from blood (not recorded which). The chain links TRBV27 to TRBJ2-1; 9 nucleotides line up with TRBD1. This receptor was taken from a man in his thirties or forties who had recovered from COVID-19. CDR3 protein: CASSLRQGGNEQFF. The CDR3 bases are TGTGCCAGCAGTTTACGACAGGGGGGCAATGAGCAGTTCTTC.